Listed below are T cell receptor beta chains from one sample, sequenced in a study of vaccination effects on CD4 cells after COVID-19. Assay: immunoSEQ multiplex PCR; the TCRdb copy retains only in-frame clones and omits some. In the table there are tens of thousands of clones, around three quarters of which are singletons. No antigen is known for these receptors. The sample here was CD4+ T cells from PBMCs cultured with HIV peptides, taken before COVID-19 vaccination. The receptor set was obtained from a human donor who had a prior SARS-CoV-2 infection. Each CDR3 is given with its conserved first and last residue. Fields, in order: J gene, clone size, D gene, V gene, CDR3 length, CDR3 protein. The D gene is left open where the match is weak. Some rows have no size entry. The others give once, few or many, or a class for an expanded clone.

TRBJ2-1	NA	TRBD1	TRBV9	17	CASSAGGRGQGYNEQFF
TRBJ1-1	NA	NA	TRBV6-1	13	CASSDRENTEAFF
TRBJ2-7	once	NA	TRBV18	11	CASSRQYEQYF
TRBJ1-4	few	TRBD1	TRBV5-6	15	CASSLRTGWDEKLFF
TRBJ1-6	NA	NA	TRBV5-1	15	CASSLDLTGGRSLHF
TRBJ2-3	NA	NA	TRBV4-2	15	CASSQDPTSKDTQYF
TRBJ2-2	NA	NA	TRBV20-1	11	CSASLAGELFF
TRBJ2-3	NA	TRBD2	TRBV5-4	16	CASSYIAGGPTDTQYF
TRBJ2-1	NA	NA	TRBV7-3	15	CASSLAASSYNEQFF
TRBJ2-6	NA	NA	TRBV10-3	15	CAISGGGAGANVLTF
TRBJ2-7	medium-sized	NA	TRBV27	14	CASSPQRTRREQYF
TRBJ1-2	NA	NA	TRBV5-8	14	CASSPGHRNYGYTF
TRBJ2-7	NA	NA	TRBV28	14	CASTKWSRVDEQYF
TRBJ1-6	NA	NA	TRBV28	12	CASSLISSPLHF
TRBJ2-5	NA	TRBD1	TRBV27	14	CASSLDRGRETQYF
TRBJ1-1	NA	NA	TRBV5-4	16	CASSLGDRGLNTEAFF
TRBJ2-5	NA	TRBD2	TRBV15	16	CATSRQPGSWGGPQYF
TRBJ2-7	NA	NA	TRBV6-2/TRBV6-3	17	CASSYKVGSWISYEQYF
TRBJ2-7	NA	NA	TRBV11-3	13	CASSPRVDYEQYF
TRBJ2-1	NA	NA	TRBV11-3	13	CASRQGPGNEQFF
TRBJ1-2	few	NA	TRBV10-3	14	CAISEGRGRDGYTF
TRBJ2-2	NA	NA	TRBV7-9	14	CASSSYTNTGELFF
TRBJ2-3	NA	NA	TRBV4-3	13	CASSQDYTDTQYF
TRBJ2-4	few	NA	TRBV5-6	15	CASSRDPGPKNIQYF
TRBJ2-7	NA	NA	TRBV27	13	CASSPLVGHEQYF
TRBJ1-4	NA	NA	TRBV6-5	15	CASERDPTTNEKLFF
TRBJ2-2	NA	NA	TRBV19	14	CASMLRRDTGELFF
TRBJ1-2	NA	NA	TRBV5-6	15	CASSPGWGSDYGYTF
TRBJ1-1	NA	NA	TRBV5-4	15	CASSLAGWSATEAFF
TRBJ2-7	NA	NA	TRBV6-5	14	CASSLNRGSYEQYF
TRBJ2-3	NA	NA	TRBV5-6	13	CASSLRGSDTQYF
TRBJ2-7	NA	NA	TRBV3-1/TRBV3-2	14	CASTQRAARGEQYF
TRBJ2-1	NA	NA	TRBV7-3	13	CASSLYNYNEQFF
TRBJ2-1	few	NA	TRBV6-6	14	CASRRLSSYNEQFF
TRBJ2-1	few	TRBD1	TRBV5-1	16	CASSLGGTEDYNEQFF
TRBJ1-2	NA	NA	TRBV19	17	CASRGGRRQAENYGYTF
TRBJ1-2	NA	NA	TRBV5-1	13	CASSLPGNYGYTF
TRBJ2-5	NA	TRBD2	TRBV9	15	CASSPRGGLVETQYF
TRBJ2-7	NA	NA	TRBV3-1/TRBV3-2	13	CASSRNRGLEQYF
TRBJ2-7	NA	TRBD1	TRBV6-5	15	CASKLQPGQTYEQYF
TRBJ2-3	NA	NA	TRBV30	14	CAWKGLAFANTQYF
TRBJ1-1	NA	TRBD1	TRBV19	18	CASSIVEGARILNTEAFF
TRBJ2-5	NA	TRBD1	TRBV5-5	14	CASSPLTGIETQYF
TRBJ2-2	NA	NA	TRBV2	14	CASSGKAYTGELFF
TRBJ1-4	once	TRBD1	TRBV6-6	16	CASSAGQGAANEKLFF